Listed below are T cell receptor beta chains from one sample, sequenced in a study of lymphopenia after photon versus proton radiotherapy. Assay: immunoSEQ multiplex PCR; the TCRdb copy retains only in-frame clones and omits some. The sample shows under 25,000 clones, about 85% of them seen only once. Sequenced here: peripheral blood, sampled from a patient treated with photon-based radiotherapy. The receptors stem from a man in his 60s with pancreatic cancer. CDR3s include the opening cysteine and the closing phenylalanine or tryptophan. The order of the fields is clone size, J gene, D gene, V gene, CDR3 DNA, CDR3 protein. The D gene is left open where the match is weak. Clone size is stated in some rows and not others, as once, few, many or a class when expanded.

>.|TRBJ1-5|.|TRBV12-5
TGTGCTAGTGGTTCGACTTCCAATCAGCCCCAGCATTTT
CASGSTSNQPQHF
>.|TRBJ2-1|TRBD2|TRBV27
TGTGCCAGCAGTGGAGCTAGCGGGGGGTCTTGGGATGAGCAGTTCTTC
CASSGASGGSWDEQFF
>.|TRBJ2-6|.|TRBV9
TGTGCCAGCAGCATGGCGGGGTCTGGGGCCAACGTCCTGACTTTC
CASSMAGSGANVLTF
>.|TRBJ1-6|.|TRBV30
TGTGCCTGGAGTGTACGAAGGCAGGGAGGATGGAATTCACCCCTCCACTTT
CAWSVRRQGGWNSPLHF
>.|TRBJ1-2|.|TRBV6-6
TGTGCCAGCACCCCTGGGAGGGGCGCAAGGTATGGCTACACCTTC
CASTPGRGARYGYTF
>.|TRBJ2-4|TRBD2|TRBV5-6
TGTGCCAGCAGCTTGACGGTAGCGGGGGTAAACATTCAGTACTTC
CASSLTVAGVNIQYF
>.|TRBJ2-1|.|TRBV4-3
TGCGCCAGCAGCCAAATCTCGGGGAGCTCCTACAATGAGCAGTTCTTC
CASSQISGSSYNEQFF
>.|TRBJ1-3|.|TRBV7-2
TGTGCCAGCAGCTTCCAACCGGGACAAGCTGGAAACACCATATATTTT
CASSFQPGQAGNTIYF
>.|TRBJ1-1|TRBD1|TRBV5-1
TGCGCCAGCAGCATACCCACCGGGACAGGTGAAGCTTTCTTT
CASSIPTGTGEAFF
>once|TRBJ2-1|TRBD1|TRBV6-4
TGTGCCAGCAGTGACGGACAGGGGGAAAACAATGAGCAGTTCTTC
CASSDGQGENNEQFF
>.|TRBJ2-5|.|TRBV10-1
TGCGCCAGCAGTGAGGGTAGCTCCAGTCTGAACTTC
CASSEGSSSLNF
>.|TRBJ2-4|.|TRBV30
TGTGCCTGGAGTGATACAGGAATAGCCAAAAACATTCAGTACTTC
CAWSDTGIAKNIQYF
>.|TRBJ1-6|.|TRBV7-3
TGTGCCAGCAGCTCCGGACAGATTAATTCACCCCTCCACTTT
CASSSGQINSPLHF
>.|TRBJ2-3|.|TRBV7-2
TGTGCCAGCAGCTCAGGGTCCGGGATTGTCACAGATACGCAGTATTTT
CASSSGSGIVTDTQYF
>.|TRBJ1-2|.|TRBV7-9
TGTGCCAGCAGCTTACGCGGGGGGTATGGCTACACCTTC
CASSLRGGYGYTF
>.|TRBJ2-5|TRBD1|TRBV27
TGTGCCAGCAGTTCGGGACAGGGGTCGGCAGAGACCCAGTACTTC
CASSSGQGSAETQYF
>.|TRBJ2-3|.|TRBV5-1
TGCGCCAGCAGGGTGGGCCAGGGGGATACGCAGTATTTT
CASRVGQGDTQYF
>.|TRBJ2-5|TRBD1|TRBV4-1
TGCGCCAGCAGCCTACCGGGACAGGGGGCGCGGACCCAGTACTTC
CASSLPGQGARTQYF
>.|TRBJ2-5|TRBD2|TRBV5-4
TGTGCCAGCAGCACGACTAGCGGGGGGTACCAAGAGACCCAGTACTTC
CASSTTSGGYQETQYF
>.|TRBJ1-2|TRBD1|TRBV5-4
TGTGCCAGCAGCTTGGGACAGGGGACTTGGGGCTACACCTTC
CASSLGQGTWGYTF
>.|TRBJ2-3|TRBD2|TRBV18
TGTGCCAGCTCACCAGTCGTTAGCGGGGGAGACACAGATACGCAGTATTTT
CASSPVVSGGDTDTQYF
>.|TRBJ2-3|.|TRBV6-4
TGTGCCAGCGCGCCCTATGGGGAGGCAGATACGCAGTATTTT
CASAPYGEADTQYF
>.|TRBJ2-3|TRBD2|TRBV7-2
TGTGCCAGCAGCCAAAGGGCGGGGGGGTCTTTTACAGATACGCAGTATTTT
CASSQRAGGSFTDTQYF
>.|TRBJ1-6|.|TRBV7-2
TGTGCCAGCAGCCAGTCGCAAAAGGGTTCACCCCTCCACTTT
CASSQSQKGSPLHF
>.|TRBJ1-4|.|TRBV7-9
TGTGCCAGCAGCACCAGGCTAGCGTCAGGGCAGGATAATGAAAAACTGTTTTTT
CASSTRLASGQDNEKLFF
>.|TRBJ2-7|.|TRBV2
TGTGCCAGCAGTGAAGCGCTTCTATCGTACGAAAGGCTATCCTACGAGCAGTACTTC
CASSEALLSYERLSYEQYF
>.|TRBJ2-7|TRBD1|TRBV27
TGTGCCAGCAGTGGAACCGGGACAGGGCTCTACGAGCAGTACTTC
CASSGTGTGLYEQYF
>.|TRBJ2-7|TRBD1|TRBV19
TGTGCCAGTAGTGAGGGACAGGGACCCTACGAGCAGTACTTC
CASSEGQGPYEQYF
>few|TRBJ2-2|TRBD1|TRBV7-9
TGTGCCAGCGGGCGACAGGGAGTTACCGGGGAGCTGTTTTTT
CASGRQGVTGELFF
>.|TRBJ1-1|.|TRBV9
TGTGCCAGCAGCGTAGGGGGCTCCACTGAAGCTTTCTTT
CASSVGGSTEAFF
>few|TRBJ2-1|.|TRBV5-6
TGTGCCAGCAGCCAACTCGACAGGATCGGTATTAGTGAGCAGTTCTTC
CASSQLDRIGISEQFF
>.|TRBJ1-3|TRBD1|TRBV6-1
TGTGCCAGCACCGATCCACAGGGGGGTGGAAACACCATATATTTT
CASTDPQGGGNTIYF
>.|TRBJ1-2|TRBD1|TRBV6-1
TGTGCCAGCAGTGAAGCGCGCTCAGGGGGCTATGGCTACACCTTC
CASSEARSGGYGYTF
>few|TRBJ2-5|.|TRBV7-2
TGTGCCAGCAGCTTCGGACAGAAAGAGACCCAGTACTTC
CASSFGQKETQYF
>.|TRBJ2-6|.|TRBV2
TGTGCCAGCAGGGGAGAGAGGGGGTCTGGGGCCAACGTCCTGACTTTC
CASRGERGSGANVLTF
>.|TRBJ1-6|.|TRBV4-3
TGCGCCAGCAGCCAAGGAACCGGGGGTGGGGGGGTGAATTCACCCCTCCACTTT
CASSQGTGGGGVNSPLHF
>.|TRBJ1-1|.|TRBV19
TGTGCCAGTAGTATTCCCGGCAGAGACACTGAAGCTTTCTTT
CASSIPGRDTEAFF
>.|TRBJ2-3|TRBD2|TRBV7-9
TGTGCCAGCAGCTTGGGGGGGAAAGATACGCAGTATTTT
CASSLGGKDTQYF
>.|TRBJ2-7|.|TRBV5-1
TGCGCCAGCACCCGAGCCGAGGGCCCCTACGAGCAGTACTTC
CASTRAEGPYEQYF
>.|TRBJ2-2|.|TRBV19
TGTGCCAGTAAAAGCAACACGAACACCGGGGAGCTGTTTTTT
CASKSNTNTGELFF
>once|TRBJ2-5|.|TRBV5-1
TGCGCCAGCAGCTCGAGGACCTCGGCGGGGATCCAAGAGACCCAGTACTTC
CASSSRTSAGIQETQYF
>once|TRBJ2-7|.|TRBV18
TGTGCCAGCTCTGGGGTCGCCAACTACGAGCAGTACTTC
CASSGVANYEQYF
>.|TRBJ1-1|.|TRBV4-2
TGTGCCAGCAGCCGAGACTATTCGGGCACTGAAGCTTTCTTT
CASSRDYSGTEAFF
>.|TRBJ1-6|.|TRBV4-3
TGCGCCAGCAGCCAATTGTACAGGGCTAATTCACCCCTCCACTTT
CASSQLYRANSPLHF
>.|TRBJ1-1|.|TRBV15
TGTGCCACCAGCAGAGAAGGGGGGAACCCTGAAGCTTTCTTT
CATSREGGNPEAFF
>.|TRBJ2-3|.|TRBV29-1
TGCAGCGTTTTTGGGGATACGCAGTATTTT
CSVFGDTQYF
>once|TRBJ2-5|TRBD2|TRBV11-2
TGTGCCAGCAGCTCCGCCCGACTAGCGGGGGGGCTTGTAGAGACCCAGTACTTC
CASSSARLAGGLVETQYF
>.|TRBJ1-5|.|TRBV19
TGTGCCAGTAGTATTGAGGCGCAGGCCCTAGGGCCCCAGCATTTT
CASSIEAQALGPQHF
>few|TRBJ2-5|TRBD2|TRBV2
TGTGCCAGCTTTCTCGGGCTAGCGGGGGGACGGGAGACCCAGTACTTC
CASFLGLAGGRETQYF
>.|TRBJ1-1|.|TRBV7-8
TGTGCCAGCAGCTTACAGGGATGGTCCACTGAAGCTTTCTTT
CASSLQGWSTEAFF
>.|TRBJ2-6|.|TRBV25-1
TGTGCCAGCAGTGAATGGGGAAGTGCTGGGGCCAACGTCCTGACTTTC
CASSEWGSAGANVLTF
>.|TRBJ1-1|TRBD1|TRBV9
TGTGCCAGCAGCCCGCAACGGACAGGGAAGAGGACTGAAGCTTTCTTT
CASSPQRTGKRTEAFF
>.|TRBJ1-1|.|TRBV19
TGTGCCAGTAGTAGTTCAGGCCTGAGCACTGAAGCTTTCTTT
CASSSSGLSTEAFF